This T cell receptor beta chain stems from a study of blood T cell repertoires in COVID-19. Study as a whole: COVID-19 samples, acute and convalescent, were from the United States, Italy and Spain. From T cells, B-cell-depleted T cells, or PBMCs came the material, which was cDNA or gDNA.

In Seattle, patients joined the study during active infection and were tracked longitudinally. The method was immunoSEQ multiplex PCR; TCRdb's version includes in-frame clones alone and lacks a portion of them. This sample has some 140,000 clones, with around 82% found just once. J lost 2 bases, V lost 3 bases, and 6 bases had no gene match. The CDR3 is 16 amino acids. Per the germline V gene, CDR1 is LNHDA and CDR2 is SQIVND (reference sequence). The material sequenced was peripheral blood. The sequence was obtained from a man in his 60s with COVID-19, enrolled during active disease. The genes are TRBV19 and TRBJ2-2, with TRBD2 identical over 7 bases. The CDR3 here is CASSIGTTINTGELFF. The CDR3 DNA is TGTGCCAGTAGTATCGGGACTACGATCAACACCGGGGAGCTGTTTTTT.